Given below is one T cell receptor beta chain in context. This sample is part of a study of blood T cell repertoires in COVID-19. For the study at large: Researchers got acute and convalescent COVID-19 samples from the United States, Italy and Spain. Sample material is recorded as cDNA or gDNA derived from T cells, B-cell-depleted T cells, or PBMCs.

Authors' data handling: Estimated nucleated cell counts came from reference gene primer amplification. Measured with immunoSEQ multiplex PCR; TCRdb has only the in-frame clones, and not every one. D and trimming were read from the DNA, whereas the V and J calls and clone size are those reported in that table. Of tens of thousands of clones in the sample, roughly 84% were seen once. V gave up 6 bases and J gave up 3 bases; unmatched junction bases: 7. From germline, CDR1 is WSHSY and CDR2 SAAADI. The CDR3 is 15 residues long. Sequenced: peripheral blood. The origin of this receptor is a man aged 80 or over with active or convalescent COVID-19. V and J are TRBV10-2 and TRBJ2-1, with 8 bases lining up with TRBD2. CDR3 in amino acids: CASRRGAGDYNEQFF. In nucleotides, the CDR3 is TGCGCCAGCAGGCGAGGAGCGGGAGACTACAATGAGCAGTTCTTC.